This entry lists 32 T cell receptor beta chains sequenced from one sample in a study of cytomegalovirus exposure and HLA in healthy donors. A multiplex PCR was run with 60 Vbeta primers and 13 Jbeta primers. Some clones are missing from TCRdb's copy, which holds only in-frame ones; the method was immunoSEQ multiplex PCR. The table includes under 150,000 clones, approximately 78% detected once. The sequenced sample was PBMCs. These receptors were taken from a human donor in good health.

This clone is a singleton in its sample. The V gene is TRBV18, the J gene TRBJ2-7; TRBD2 is a possible D gene (5 bases). CDR1 and CDR2 from the germline V gene are KGHSH and LQKENI. Trimming left V 2 bases short and J 2 bases short, with 7 bases between. The CDR3 has 13 residues. The chain's CDR3 is CASSPRGPYEQYF. CDR3 DNA: TGTGCCAGCTCACCAAGAGGGCCCTACGAGCAGTACTTC.

V is TRBV5-1 and J is TRBJ1-2; TRBD1 aligns across 8 bases. J gave up 6 bases and V 4 bases, and 14 bases lay outside the gene matches. This CDR3 spans 16 amino acids. Germline CDR1 SGHRS, CDR2 YFSETQ. CDR3: CASSRLLTGGEDGYTF. The CDR3 DNA reads as TGCGCCAGCAGCCGGCTACTAACAGGGGGGGAGGATGGCTACACCTTC.

The chain is built from TRBV10-3 and TRBJ2-5; 11 bases are a match to TRBD2. The V gene's germline CDR1 is ENHRY and CDR2 SYGVKD. V shed 2 bases, J shed 0 bases, and the junction held 5 bases outside the gene matches. CDR3 length equals 17 residues. CDR3 nucleotide sequence: TGTGCCATCAGTGAGGGGGGACTAGCGGAGTACCAAGAGACCCAGTACTTC. This translates into CAISEGGLAEYQETQYF.

The J gene is TRBJ1-2, the V gene TRBV4-3, with 7 positions matching TRBD1. There are 16 residues in the CDR3. V shed 4 bases, J shed 2 bases, and the junction held 10 bases outside the gene matches. Germline V gene data show CDR1 as LGHNA and CDR2 as YSLEER. CDR3 residues: CASSREVGTVNYGYTF. Here the CDR3 DNA reads TGCGCCAGCAGCCGAGAAGTGGGGACAGTCAACTATGGCTACACCTTC.

This clone showed up just a few times. The chain is built from TRBV7-9 and TRBJ1-6, with 9 nucleotides matching TRBD1. This CDR3 comprises 18 residues. The trim removed 2 bases at V and 9 bases at J, leaving 14 bases unmatched. Germline V CDR1 and CDR2: SEHNR, FQNEAQ (reference sequence). As DNA, the CDR3 is TGTGCCAGCAGCTTACATTTTCTCGGTCGACAGGGGGGTTCACCCCTCCACTTT. Residues: CASSLHFLGRQGGSPLHF.

The chain uses TRBV7-6 and TRBJ2-2, with D unresolved. CDR3 size: 15 residues. V was cut by 5 bases and J by 2 bases, with 12 bases left in between. From germline, CDR1 is SGHVS and CDR2 FNYEAQ. CDR3 residues: CASSLGRSNTGELFF. In nucleotides, the CDR3 is TGTGCCAGCAGCCTGGGTCGGAGTAACACCGGGGAGCTGTTTTTT.

The rearrangement uses TRBV9 and TRBJ2-7; 12 bases line up with TRBD2. Germline V gives CDR1 SGDLS, CDR2 YYNGEE. The CDR3 runs 16 residues. J lost 2 bases, V lost 4 bases, and 7 bases had no gene match. CDR3 sequence: CASSRTSGRITYEQYF. CDR3 coding DNA: TGTGCCAGCAGCCGAACTAGCGGGAGGATAACCTACGAGCAGTACTTC.

The chain links TRBV28 to TRBJ2-1; 7 nucleotides align to TRBD2. The J segment lost 15 bases and the V segment lost 5 bases, leaving 7 bases of the junction unmatched. There are 11 residues in the CDR3. Germline V gene data show CDR1 as MDHEN and CDR2 as SYDVKM. This chain's CDR3 is CASSPPGLLFF. As DNA, the CDR3 is TGTGCCAGCAGTCCTCCGGGACTACTGTTCTTC.

The V call is TRBV6-1, the J call TRBJ1-4; 10 bases agree with TRBD1. V shed 2 bases and J 7 bases; nucleotides not matched to a gene: 7. The germline CDR1 and CDR2 sequences are MNHNS and SASEGT. The CDR3 is 16 amino acids. CDR3 amino acids: CASSELKGQGSEKLFF. In DNA, the CDR3 is TGTGCCAGCAGTGAACTTAAGGGACAGGGGAGTGAAAAACTGTTTTTT.

The chain links TRBV28 to TRBJ1-2, with TRBD1 as a possible D gene (6 bases). V shed 2 bases and J shed 4 bases, with 20 bases lying between them. In germline, CDR1 is MDHEN, CDR2 SYDVKM. This CDR3 has 17 amino acids. CDR3 amino acids: CASSLLVGGGSGYGYTF. CDR3 in DNA: TGTGCCAGCAGTTTACTTGTTGGGGGCGGGTCGGGCTATGGCTACACCTTC.

This rearrangement joins TRBV11-2 to TRBJ2-1, with 12 bases identical to TRBD2. After removal of 1 base from V and 8 bases from J, the junction contained 3 bases not matched to a gene. CDR3 length: 15 amino acids. The germline V gene has CDR1 SGHAT and CDR2 FQNNGV. The DNA of the CDR3 is TGTGCCAGCAGCTTAGGACTAGCGGGGGTGCATGAGCAGTTCTTC. It codes for CASSLGLAGVHEQFF.

In its sample, this clone was seen a few times. This chain uses TRBV27 with TRBJ2-1; 9 bases map to TRBD1. This CDR3 region has 14 residues. The germline V gene has CDR1 MNHEY and CDR2 SMNVEV (reference sequence). The junction had 4 bases not matched to a gene; V was cut back by 6 bases and J by 4 bases. CDR3 sequence reads: CASRDRGRYNEQFF. In DNA form, the CDR3 reads TGTGCCAGCAGGGACAGGGGAAGATACAATGAGCAGTTCTTC.

CDR3 DNA sequence: TGTGCCAGCAGCTTTTGGACAGGGCTGAACACTGAAGCTTTCTTT. It is translated as CASSFWTGLNTEAFF. The chain recombines TRBV7-9 with TRBJ1-1; 8 nucleotides agree with TRBD1. CDR1 and CDR2 (germline): SEHNR, FQNEAQ (reference sequence). The CDR3 loop spans 15 amino acids. Losses at the gene ends were 3 bases for V and 0 bases for J; bases not matched to a gene: 3.

This clone was picked up a small number of times. V and J are TRBV15 and TRBJ1-5; D might be TRBD1 (5 bases). Trimming left V 0 bases short and J 2 bases short, with 8 bases between. This CDR3 is 15 amino acids long. Germline CDR1 reads LNHNV; CDR2 reads YYDKDF (reference sequence). For the CDR3, the DNA is TGTGCCACCAGCAGAGAAGGGGAGGGCAATCAGCCCCAGCATTTT. Residues: CATSREGEGNQPQHF.

V and J are TRBV7-3 and TRBJ2-3; D is perhaps TRBD1 (5 bases). Germline V gives CDR1 SGHTA, CDR2 FQGTGA. V was cut by 0 bases and J by 4 bases, with 8 bases left in between. CDR3 length: 14 residues. This CDR3 reads CASSLTGAADTQYF. CDR3 nucleotide sequence: TGTGCCAGCAGCTTAACAGGGGCGGCAGATACGCAGTATTTT.

DNA for the CDR3: TGTGCCAGCAGTTTATCAAGGGGAACCGGGGAGCTGTTTTTT. Translated: CASSLSRGTGELFF. V is TRBV27 and J is TRBJ2-2, with a possible D match to TRBD1 (5 bases). The CDR3 consists of 14 residues. Germline V gene lookup returns CDR1 MNHEY and CDR2 SMNVEV (reference sequence). Trimming took 0 bases from V and 5 from J, leaving 7 bases between them.

This sequence joins TRBV5-6 and TRBJ2-4; D not resolved. Germline loops: CDR1 SGHDT, CDR2 YYEEEE. This CDR3 has 14 amino acids. The V and J ends lost 0 bases and 0 bases respectively, with 4 bases between them. CDR3 sequence (DNA): TGTGCCAGCAGCTTGGGAGGAGCCAAAAACATTCAGTACTTC. Protein: CASSLGGAKNIQYF.

On this clone itself: Other nucleotide sequences from this sample produce the same CDR3. V usage is TRBV15 and J usage is TRBJ2-5, with 8 bases lining up with TRBD2. CDR1 is LNHNV and CDR2 is YYDKDF in the germline V gene (reference sequence). Trimming cost V 0 bases and J 5 bases; bases outside gene matches: 2. This CDR3 is built from 14 residues. This CDR3 is CATSRDPGGETQYF. The CDR3 DNA follows: TGTGCCACCAGCAGAGATCCGGGAGGGGAGACCCAGTACTTC.

The chain is built from TRBV2 and TRBJ2-3; 9 bases line up with TRBD2. V trimming: 4 bases; J trimming: 2 bases; junction bases outside the gene matches: 4. The CDR3 loop spans 15 amino acids. CDR1 and CDR2 (germline): SNHLY, FYNNEI. DNA of the CDR3: TGTGCCAGCAGTGTTCCTAGCGGGATCACAGATACGCAGTATTTT. Its protein is CASSVPSGITDTQYF.

The V call is TRBV7-2, the J call TRBJ2-5, with D possibly being TRBD2 (6 bases). The J call is uncertain, as TRBJ2-7 better fits the DNA end. Germline CDR1 reads SGHTA; CDR2 reads FQGNSA. CDR3 length equals 14 residues. CDR3: CASSLIPSDYEQYF. The CDR3 DNA is TGTGCCAGCAGCTTAATCCCTAGCGACTACGAGCAGTACTTC.

The table lists this clone with a few counts. The CDR3 DNA reads as TGTGCCAGCAGTGGGGACAGGGGATGGGACAATGAGCAGTTCTTC. Protein product: CASSGDRGWDNEQFF. The chain carries TRBV2 and TRBJ2-1; 10 nucleotides agree with TRBD1. V lost 4 bases to trimming and J lost 5 bases; unmatched junction nucleotides: 5. The germline V gene has CDR1 SNHLY and CDR2 FYNNEI. This CDR3 contains 15 residues.

The chain combines TRBV18 with TRBJ2-7, with D tentatively TRBD2 (6 bases). The V gene lost 1 base and the J gene lost 0 bases, with 7 bases spanning the gap. This CDR3 contains 14 residues. The germline V gene encodes CDR1 KGHSH and CDR2 LQKENI. CDR3 coding DNA: TGTGCCAGCTCACCACTAGCGGACTCCTACGAGCAGTACTTC. As protein: CASSPLADSYEQYF.

V gene TRBV9 combines with J gene TRBJ2-3; D may be TRBD1 (8 bases). Germline V gene lookup returns CDR1 SGDLS and CDR2 YYNGEE. V gave up 0 bases and J gave up 3 bases, with 14 bases separating them. CDR3 length: 16 residues. The CDR3 DNA is TGTGCCAGCAGCGTAGGTCACAGGGGGGGAACAGATACGCAGTATTTT. Amino acid sequence: CASSVGHRGGTDTQYF.

Comments on this clone: In the same sample, other DNA sequences code for this CDR3. V gene TRBV18 combines with J gene TRBJ1-2; D is unresolved. This CDR3 comprises 14 residues. Germline assignment: CDR1 KGHSH and CDR2 LQKENI. With 2 bases removed from V and 3 bases from J, the gap between germline ends came to 10 bases. CDR3 amino acids: CASSPSREYYGYTF. CDR3 in DNA: TGTGCCAGCTCACCATCACGGGAGTACTATGGCTACACCTTC.

The chain recombines TRBV9 with TRBJ2-7, with 11 bases that match TRBD2. J gave up 3 bases and V 4 bases, and 6 bases lay outside the gene matches. This CDR3 is 15 amino acids long. Germline V gene data show CDR1 as SGDLS and CDR2 as YYNGEE. Here the CDR3 DNA reads TGTGCCAGCAGCCCGACTAGCGGGGCCAGCTACGAGCAGTACTTC. This translates into CASSPTSGASYEQYF.

This clone occurred a few times. The genes are TRBV30 and TRBJ1-1; TRBD1 might be the D (5 bases). CDR1 and CDR2 (germline): GTSNPN, SVGIG (reference sequence). The CDR3 has 13 amino acids. V was clipped by 0 bases and J by 3 bases, with 8 bases between them. The CDR3 reads CAWSVRGDTEAFF. In DNA, the CDR3 is TGTGCCTGGAGTGTCCGGGGGGACACTGAAGCTTTCTTT.

The chain recombines TRBV20-1 with TRBJ1-1; tentative D call: TRBD1 (5 bases). V was cut by 6 bases and J by 7 bases, with 12 bases left in between. CDR1 DFQATT and CDR2 SNEGSKA come from the germline V gene (reference sequence). This CDR3 contains 11 residues. CDR3 residues: CSARPQGEAFF. CDR3 coding DNA: TGCAGTGCCCGGCCCCAGGGTGAAGCTTTCTTT.

The chain links TRBV5-1 to TRBJ1-1; 7 positions match TRBD1. CDR1 is SGHRS and CDR2 is YFSETQ in the germline V gene. V gave up 4 bases and J gave up 10 bases; unmatched junction bases: 13. The CDR3 runs to 14 residues. For the CDR3, the DNA is TGCGCCAGCAGCACCGGGACAGCCCGCGAAGGAGCTTTCTTT. Protein: CASSTGTAREGAFF.

This clone has just a few counts. The rearrangement links TRBV6-5 to TRBJ2-5; 9 bases align to TRBD1. Unmatched junction bases numbered 1, after V lost 6 bases and J lost 2 bases. CDR1 is MNHEY and CDR2 is SVGAGI in the germline V gene. The CDR3 has 13 amino acids. The CDR3 sequence: CASSGTGQETQYF. In DNA, the CDR3 is TGTGCCAGCAGCGGGACAGGGCAAGAGACCCAGTACTTC.

The V call is TRBV6-1, the J call TRBJ1-5; 9 nucleotides align to TRBD1. Per germline, CDR1 MNHNS and CDR2 SASEGT. The CDR3 length is 15 residues. V trimming: 5 bases; J trimming: 5 bases; junction bases outside the gene matches: 7. The CDR3 DNA reads TGTGCCAGCAGTACCCAGACAGGGGGGGATCAGCCCCAGCATTTT. Its protein product is CASSTQTGGDQPQHF.

This clone was seen a few times. The CDR3 here is CASSPGPDRVGSPLHF. Here the CDR3 DNA reads TGCGCCAGCAGCCCGGGGCCTGACAGGGTCGGTTCACCCCTCCACTTT. The rearrangement links TRBV5-1 to TRBJ1-6, with TRBD1 identical over 7 bases. Germline V gene sequence: CDR1 SGHRS, CDR2 YFSETQ. This CDR3 has 16 amino acids. The ends lost 4 bases at V and 9 bases at J; junction bases unmatched: 13.

The chain is built from TRBV7-9 and TRBJ1-2; TRBD1 is a possible D gene (5 bases). V gave up 4 bases and J gave up 8 bases, with 11 bases separating them. This CDR3 has 12 residues. In germline, CDR1 is SEHNR, CDR2 FQNEAQ (reference sequence). The CDR3: CASSSGGEGYTF. The DNA for the CDR3 is TGTGCCAGCAGCTCGGGAGGGGAAGGCTACACCTTC.